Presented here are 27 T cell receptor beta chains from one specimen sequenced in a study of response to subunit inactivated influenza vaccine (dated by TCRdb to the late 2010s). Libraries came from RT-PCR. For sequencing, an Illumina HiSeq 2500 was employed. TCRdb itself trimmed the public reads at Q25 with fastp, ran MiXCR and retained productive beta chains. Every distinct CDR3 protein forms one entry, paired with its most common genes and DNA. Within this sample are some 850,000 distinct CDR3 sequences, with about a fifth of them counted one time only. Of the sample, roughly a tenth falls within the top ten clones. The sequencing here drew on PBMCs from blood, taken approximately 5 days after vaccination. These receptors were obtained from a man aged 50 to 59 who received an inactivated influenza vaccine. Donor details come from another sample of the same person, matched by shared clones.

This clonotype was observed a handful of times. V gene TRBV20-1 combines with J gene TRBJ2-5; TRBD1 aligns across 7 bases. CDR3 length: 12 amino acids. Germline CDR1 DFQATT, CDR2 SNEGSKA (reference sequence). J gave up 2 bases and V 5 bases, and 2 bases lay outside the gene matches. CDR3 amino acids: CSARTGQETQYF. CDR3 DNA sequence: TGCAGTGCTCGGACAGGACAAGAGACCCAGTACTTC.

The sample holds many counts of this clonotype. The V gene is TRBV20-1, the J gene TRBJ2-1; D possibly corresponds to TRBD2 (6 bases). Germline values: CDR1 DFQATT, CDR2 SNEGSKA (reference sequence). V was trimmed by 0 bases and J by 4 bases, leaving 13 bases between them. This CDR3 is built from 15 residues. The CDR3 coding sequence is TGCAGTGCTAGAGATGGAAGCGGGCGATACAATGAGCAGTTCTTC. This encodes CSARDGSGRYNEQFF.

The CDR3 bases are TGCGCCAGCAGCTTCCAGGCGACAGCGACGAACACCGGGGAGCTGTTTTTT. Its translation: CASSFQATATNTGELFF. This sequence joins TRBV5-1 and TRBJ2-2, with D possibly matching TRBD1 (5 bases). Trimming stripped 2 bases from V and 0 bases from J, with 14 bases between. Germline lookup yields CDR1 SGHRS and CDR2 YFSETQ. The CDR3 spans 17 residues.

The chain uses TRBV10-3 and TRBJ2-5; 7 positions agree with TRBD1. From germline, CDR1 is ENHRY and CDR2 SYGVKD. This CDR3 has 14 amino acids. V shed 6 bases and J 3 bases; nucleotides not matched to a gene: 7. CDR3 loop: CAISPTGLEETQYF. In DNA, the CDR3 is TGTGCCATCAGCCCGACAGGGTTGGAAGAGACCCAGTACTTC.

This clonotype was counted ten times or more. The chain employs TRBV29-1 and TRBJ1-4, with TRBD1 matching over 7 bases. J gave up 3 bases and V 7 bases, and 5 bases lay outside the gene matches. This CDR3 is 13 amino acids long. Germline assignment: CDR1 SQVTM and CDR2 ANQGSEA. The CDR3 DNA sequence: TGCAGCGCCGAGGGGGCCTCTAATGAAAAACTGTTTTTT. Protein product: CSAEGASNEKLFF. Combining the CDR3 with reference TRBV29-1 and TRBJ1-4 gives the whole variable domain SAVISQKPSRDICQRGTSLTIQCQVDSQVTMMFWYRQQPGQSLTLIATANQGSEATYESGFVIDKFPISRPNLTFSTLTVSNMSPEDSSIYLCSAEGASNEKLFFGSGTQLSVL.

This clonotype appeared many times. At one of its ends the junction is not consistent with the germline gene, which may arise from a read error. This CDR3 reads CAISEGWTSPVFVF. CDR3 sequence (DNA): TGTGCCATCAGTGAGGGCTGGACTAGCCCGGTTTTTGTCTTC. The chain couples TRBV10-3 to TRBJ2-5; 8 bases map to TRBD2. The CDR3 has 14 amino acids. The V gene's germline CDR1 is ENHRY and CDR2 SYGVKD.

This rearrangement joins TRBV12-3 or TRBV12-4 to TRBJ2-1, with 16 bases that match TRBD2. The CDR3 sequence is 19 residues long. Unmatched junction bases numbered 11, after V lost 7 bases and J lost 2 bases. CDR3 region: CASIHGTSGRAQAYNEQFF. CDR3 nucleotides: TGTGCCAGCATTCACGGGACTAGCGGGAGGGCCCAAGCCTACAATGAGCAGTTCTTC.

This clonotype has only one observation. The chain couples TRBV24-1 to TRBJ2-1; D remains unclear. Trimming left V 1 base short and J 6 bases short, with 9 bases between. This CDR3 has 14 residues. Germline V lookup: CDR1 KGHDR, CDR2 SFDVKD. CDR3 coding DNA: TGTGCCACCAGTGATTTTTGGGATAGCAATGAGCAGTTCTTC. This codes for CATSDFWDSNEQFF.

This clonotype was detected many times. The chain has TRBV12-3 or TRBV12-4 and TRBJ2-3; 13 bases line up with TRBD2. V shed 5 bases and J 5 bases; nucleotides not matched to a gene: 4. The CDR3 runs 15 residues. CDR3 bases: TGTGCCAGCAGTACGTGGACTAGCGGGGGAGATACGCAGTATTTT. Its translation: CASSTWTSGGDTQYF.

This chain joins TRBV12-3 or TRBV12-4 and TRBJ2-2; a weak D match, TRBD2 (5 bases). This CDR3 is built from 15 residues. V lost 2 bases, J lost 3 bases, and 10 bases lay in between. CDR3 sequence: CASSLTAVYTGELFF. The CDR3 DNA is TGTGCCAGCAGTTTAACAGCGGTTTACACCGGGGAGCTGTTTTTT.

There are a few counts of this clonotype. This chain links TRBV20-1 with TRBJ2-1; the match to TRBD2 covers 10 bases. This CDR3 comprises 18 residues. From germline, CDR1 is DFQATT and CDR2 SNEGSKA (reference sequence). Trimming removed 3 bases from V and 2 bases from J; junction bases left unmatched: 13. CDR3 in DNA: TGCAGTGCTAGTCGGACTAGCGGAAATAGGGGGGCCTACAATGAGCAGTTCTTC. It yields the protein CSASRTSGNRGAYNEQFF.

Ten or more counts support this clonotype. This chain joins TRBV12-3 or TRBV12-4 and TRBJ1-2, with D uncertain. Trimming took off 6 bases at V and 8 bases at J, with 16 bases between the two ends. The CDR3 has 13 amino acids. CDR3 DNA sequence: TGTGCCAGCAGCCCCATTGGGCGATCCGGCTACACCTTC. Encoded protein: CASSPIGRSGYTF.

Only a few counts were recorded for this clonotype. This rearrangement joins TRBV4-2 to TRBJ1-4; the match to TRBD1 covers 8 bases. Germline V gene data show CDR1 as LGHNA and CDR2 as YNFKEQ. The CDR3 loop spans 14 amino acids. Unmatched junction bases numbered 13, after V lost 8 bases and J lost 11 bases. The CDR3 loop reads CASLGQGPFGKLFF. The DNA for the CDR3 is TGTGCCAGCCTTGGACAGGGACCCTTTGGGAAACTGTTTTTT.

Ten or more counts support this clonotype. CDR3 DNA: TGCAGTGCTAGACCGTCGAACACCGGGGAGCTGTTTTTT. This gives the protein CSARPSNTGELFF. The V gene is TRBV20-1, the J gene TRBJ2-2; D is uncertain. Germline CDR1 DFQATT, CDR2 SNEGSKA (reference sequence). Trimming took off 2 bases at V and 0 bases at J, with 4 bases between the two ends. This CDR3 region has 13 residues.

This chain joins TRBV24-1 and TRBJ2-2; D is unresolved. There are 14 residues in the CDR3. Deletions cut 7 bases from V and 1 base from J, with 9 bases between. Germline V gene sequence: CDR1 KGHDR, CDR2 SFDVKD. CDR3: CATRDTMNTGELFF. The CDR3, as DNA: TGTGCCACCAGAGATACCATGAACACCGGGGAGCTGTTTTTT.

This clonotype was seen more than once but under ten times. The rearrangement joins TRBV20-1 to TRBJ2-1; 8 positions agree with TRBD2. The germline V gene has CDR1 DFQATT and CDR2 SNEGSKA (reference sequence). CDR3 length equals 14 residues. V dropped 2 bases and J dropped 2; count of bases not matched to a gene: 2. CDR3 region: CSARYGRAYNEQFF. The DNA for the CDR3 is TGCAGTGCTAGATACGGGAGGGCCTACAATGAGCAGTTCTTC.

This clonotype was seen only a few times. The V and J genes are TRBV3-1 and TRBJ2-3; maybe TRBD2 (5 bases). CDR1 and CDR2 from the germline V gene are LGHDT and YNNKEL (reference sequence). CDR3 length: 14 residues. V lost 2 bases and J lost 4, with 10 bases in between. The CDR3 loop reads CASSQSAGADTQYF. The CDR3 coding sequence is TGTGCCAGCAGCCAATCGGCGGGCGCAGATACGCAGTATTTT.

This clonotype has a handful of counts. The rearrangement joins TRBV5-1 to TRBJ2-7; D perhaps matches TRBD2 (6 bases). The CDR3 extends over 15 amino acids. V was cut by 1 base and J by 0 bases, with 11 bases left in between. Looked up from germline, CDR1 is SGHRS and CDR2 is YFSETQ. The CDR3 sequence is CASSLSGDGSYEQYF. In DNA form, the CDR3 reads TGCGCCAGCAGCTTGTCGGGGGACGGCTCCTACGAGCAGTACTTC.

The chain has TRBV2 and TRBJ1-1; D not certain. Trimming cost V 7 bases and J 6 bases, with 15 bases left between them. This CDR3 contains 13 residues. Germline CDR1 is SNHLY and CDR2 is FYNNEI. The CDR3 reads CASNTLKIPEAFF. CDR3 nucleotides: TGTGCCAGCAATACCTTAAAGATACCTGAAGCTTTCTTT.

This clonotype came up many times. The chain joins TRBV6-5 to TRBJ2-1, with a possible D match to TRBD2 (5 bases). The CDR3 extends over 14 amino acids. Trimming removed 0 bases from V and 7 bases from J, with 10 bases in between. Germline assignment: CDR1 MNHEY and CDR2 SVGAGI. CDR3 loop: CASSYSTPGNEQFF. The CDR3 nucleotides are TGTGCCAGCAGTTACTCGACTCCGGGGAATGAGCAGTTCTTC.

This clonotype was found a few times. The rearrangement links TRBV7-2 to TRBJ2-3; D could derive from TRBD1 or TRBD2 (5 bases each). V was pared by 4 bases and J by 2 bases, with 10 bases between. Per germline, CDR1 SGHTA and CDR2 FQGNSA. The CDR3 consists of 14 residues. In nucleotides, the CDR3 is TGTGCCAGCAGCTACCGGGACCACACAGATACGCAGTATTTT. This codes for CASSYRDHTDTQYF. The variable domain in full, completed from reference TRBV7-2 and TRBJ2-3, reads GAGVSQSPSNKVTEKGKDVELRCDPISGHTALYWYRQSLGQGLEFLIYFQGNSAPDKSGLPSDRFSAERTGGSVSTLTIQRTQQEDSAVYLCASSYRDHTDTQYFGPGTRLTVL.

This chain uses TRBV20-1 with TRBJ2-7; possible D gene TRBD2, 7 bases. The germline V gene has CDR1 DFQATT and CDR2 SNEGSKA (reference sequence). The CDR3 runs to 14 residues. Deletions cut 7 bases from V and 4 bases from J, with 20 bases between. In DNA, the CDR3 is TGCAGTGTTCAGCGGGGTCAGGGGTTATACGAGCAGTACTTC. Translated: CSVQRGQGLYEQYF.

CDR3 sequence reads: CASRFGGDTEAFF. The CDR3 DNA sequence: TGTGCCAGCAGGTTTGGTGGAGATACTGAAGCTTTCTTT. The chain recombines TRBV12-3 or TRBV12-4 with TRBJ1-1; D is uncertain. The length of the CDR3 is 13 residues. V was cut by 6 bases and J by 5 bases, with 13 bases left in between.

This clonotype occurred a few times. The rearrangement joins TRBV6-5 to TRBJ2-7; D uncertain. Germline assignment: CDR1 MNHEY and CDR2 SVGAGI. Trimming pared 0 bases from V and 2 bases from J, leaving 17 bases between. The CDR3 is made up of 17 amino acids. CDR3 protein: CASSYSLSGLLTYEQYF. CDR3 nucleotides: TGTGCCAGCAGTTACTCGCTTTCCGGGCTGCTGACCTACGAGCAGTACTTC.

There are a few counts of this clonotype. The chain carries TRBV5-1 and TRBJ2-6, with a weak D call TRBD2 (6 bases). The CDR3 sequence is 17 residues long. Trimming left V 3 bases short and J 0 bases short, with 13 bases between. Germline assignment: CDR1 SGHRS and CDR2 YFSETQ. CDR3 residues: CASSSQAGSSGANVLTF. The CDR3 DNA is TGCGCCAGCAGCTCCCAGGCCGGGAGCTCTGGGGCCAACGTCCTGACTTTC.

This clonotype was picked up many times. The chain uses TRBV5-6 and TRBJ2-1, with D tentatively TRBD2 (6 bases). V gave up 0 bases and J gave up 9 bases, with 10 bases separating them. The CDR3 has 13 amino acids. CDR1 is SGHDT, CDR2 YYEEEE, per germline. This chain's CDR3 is CASSLAGGTEQFF. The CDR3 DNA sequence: TGTGCCAGCAGCTTGGCCGGGGGTACTGAGCAGTTCTTC.

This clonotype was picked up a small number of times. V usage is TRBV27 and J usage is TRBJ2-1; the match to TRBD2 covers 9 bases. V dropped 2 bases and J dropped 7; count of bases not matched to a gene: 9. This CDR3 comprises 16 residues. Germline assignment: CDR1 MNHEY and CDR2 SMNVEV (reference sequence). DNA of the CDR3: TGTGCCAGCAGTTTAATCCGCGGGGGGGCCCTGAATGAGCAGTTCTTC. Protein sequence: CASSLIRGGALNEQFF.